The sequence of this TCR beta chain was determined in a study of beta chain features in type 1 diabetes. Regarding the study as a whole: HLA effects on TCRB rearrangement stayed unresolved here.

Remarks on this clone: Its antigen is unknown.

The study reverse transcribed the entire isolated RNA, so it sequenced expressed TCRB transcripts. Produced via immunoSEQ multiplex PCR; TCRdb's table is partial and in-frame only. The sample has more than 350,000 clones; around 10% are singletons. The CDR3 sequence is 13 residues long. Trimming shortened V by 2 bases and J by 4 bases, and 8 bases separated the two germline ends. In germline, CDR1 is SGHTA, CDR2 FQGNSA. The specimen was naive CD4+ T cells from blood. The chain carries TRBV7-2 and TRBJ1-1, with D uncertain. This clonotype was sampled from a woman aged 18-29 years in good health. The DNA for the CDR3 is TGTGCCAGCAGCTTAACCCCCGGCACTGAAGCTTTCTTT. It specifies CASSLTPGTEAFF.